The clone carrying this T cell receptor beta chain was counted once. The antigen is unknown. The repertoire was sequenced with immunoSEQ multiplex PCR; TCRdb's copy has only in-frame clones and lacks some. The top ten hold roughly 0.45% of the sample, which has around 1.6 million clones, approximately 98% seen once. CDR1 and CDR2 (germline): SGHTA, FQGNSA. The CDR3 contains 15 residues. V lost 1 base to trimming and J lost 5 bases, with 12 bases between them. The data originate from a study of shared clonotypes between healthy human individuals. For the study at large: Aged 18 to 49, the donors were a couple of women and a few men. Points from the study as a whole: The study's rarefaction showed incomplete sorted-subset sequencing despite large depth. The diversity represented, both genetic and in exposure history, was limited by few donors. Sequencing depth was expected to affect clonotype sharing among donors.

Sequences were obtained from naive CD4+ T cells sorted from blood. Noted subset: CD45RA+ positively selected. This rearrangement joins TRBV7-2 to TRBJ2-1; D is undetermined. The sequence was obtained from a young man in good health. Written as DNA, the CDR3 is TGTGCCAGCAGCTTAGAAAATCATCGAAACAATGAGCAGTTCTTC. Its translation is CASSLENHRNNEQFF.